Following are 25 T cell receptor beta chains from one sample sequenced in a study of T cell changes during pregnancy in multiple sclerosis. Profiled with immunoSEQ multiplex PCR; TCRdb holds only in-frame clones, not every one. The sample shows fewer than 140,000 clones, less than 95% of them seen only once. The specimen comprised peripheral blood, sampled after pregnancy. These receptors were taken from a female donor with multiple sclerosis, enrolled in a pregnancy study.

The chain employs TRBV5-5 and TRBJ1-2; 10 bases match TRBD1. The CDR3 length is 14 residues. The germline CDR1 and CDR2 sequences are SGHKS and YYEKEE (reference sequence). The ends lost 4 bases at V and 2 bases at J; junction bases unmatched: 2. CDR3 region: CASSPGQGNYGYTF. For the CDR3, the DNA is TGTGCCAGCAGCCCGGGACAGGGGAACTATGGCTACACCTTC.

This chain uses TRBV7-9 with TRBJ2-3; 8 nucleotides match TRBD2. This CDR3 comprises 18 residues. From germline, CDR1 is SEHNR and CDR2 FQNEAQ (reference sequence). V lost 4 bases and J lost 1; bases outside the gene matches: 13. The CDR3 nucleotides read TGTGCCAGCAGCTCTTTGGGGAGAGCGGGAGAAGGCACAGATACGCAGTATTTT. Protein: CASSSLGRAGEGTDTQYF.

Details on this clone: Other DNA sequences within the sample encode an identical CDR3. The gene calls are TRBV5-1 and TRBJ1-3; D call uncertain. V shed 1 base and J shed 3 bases, with 8 bases lying between them. CDR3 length equals 14 residues. In germline, CDR1 is SGHRS, CDR2 YFSETQ. In DNA form, the CDR3 reads TGCGCCAGCAGCTTGTCGGGAAGTGGAAACACCATATATTTT. This encodes CASSLSGSGNTIYF.

The CDR3 DNA follows: TGTGCCAGCAGGACAGGTCCACCCATTAGCACAGATACGCAGTATTTT. This codes for CASRTGPPISTDTQYF. The J gene is TRBJ2-3, the V gene TRBV27; perhaps TRBD1 as D (6 bases). Trimming shortened V by 6 bases and J by 0 bases, and 16 bases separated the two germline ends. CDR3 length: 16 residues. Germline CDR1 MNHEY, CDR2 SMNVEV (reference sequence).

The genes are TRBV19 and TRBJ1-5, with 10 bases fitting TRBD1. The CDR3 has 16 amino acids. Germline V gene sequence: CDR1 LNHDA, CDR2 SQIVND (reference sequence). V dropped 6 bases and J dropped 0; count of bases not matched to a gene: 5. Here the CDR3 reads CASRTGGPYSNQPQHF. Written as DNA, the CDR3 is TGTGCCAGTAGGACAGGGGGCCCCTATAGCAATCAGCCCCAGCATTTT.

This chain joins TRBV6-5 and TRBJ2-3; the D gene is possibly TRBD2 (6 bases). There are 14 residues in the CDR3. Germline V gene sequence: CDR1 MNHEY, CDR2 SVGAGI. The V end lost 0 bases, the J end lost 4 bases, and 8 bases lay between the germline ends. Here the CDR3 DNA reads TGTGCCAGCAGTTACTCACTAGCAGCAGATACGCAGTATTTT. It codes for CASSYSLAADTQYF.

The chain has TRBV4-1 and TRBJ2-3, with TRBD2 matching 11 bases. CDR1 is MGHRA, CDR2 YSYEKL, per germline. Germline trimming cut 2 bases from V and 4 bases from J; bases unmatched to any gene: 8. The CDR3 runs to 17 residues. CDR3 loop: CASSQPLAGGPSDTQYF. CDR3 DNA sequence: TGCGCCAGCAGCCAACCCTTAGCGGGGGGGCCTTCAGATACGCAGTATTTT.

The V and J genes are TRBV4-2 and TRBJ1-1; D gene uncertain. Looked up from germline, CDR1 is LGHNA and CDR2 is YNFKEQ. V dropped 1 base and J dropped 5 bases, with 11 bases sitting between them. The CDR3 is made up of 14 amino acids. CDR3 DNA: TGTGCCAGCAGCCAAGGGGTTGGGCGTACTGAAGCTTTCTTT. Translated, it gives CASSQGVGRTEAFF.

This rearrangement joins TRBV18 to TRBJ2-3; TRBD2 might be the D (6 bases). The ends were cut back, 3 bases at V and 0 bases at J, with 7 bases in the middle. This CDR3 contains 14 residues. Germline V gives CDR1 KGHSH, CDR2 LQKENI. Here the CDR3 DNA reads TGTGCCAGCTCACCCGCGGGGAGCACAGATACGCAGTATTTT. Residues: CASSPAGSTDTQYF.

The chain recombines TRBV4-1 with TRBJ1-2, with 11 bases aligning to TRBD1. CDR1 and CDR2 (germline): MGHRA, YSYEKL. J was trimmed by 4 bases and V by 0 bases; bases with no gene match: 1. The CDR3 runs to 15 residues. The CDR3 bases are TGCGCCAGCAGCCAAGAGGGGACAGGGGGCTATGGCTACACCTTC. It specifies CASSQEGTGGYGYTF.

This clone was detected once. The gene calls are TRBV7-9 and TRBJ1-2; tentative D call: TRBD1 (5 bases). Trimming took 7 bases from V and 2 from J, leaving 8 bases between them. Germline V gene sequence: CDR1 SEHNR, CDR2 FQNEAQ (reference sequence). CDR3 length equals 12 residues. DNA for the CDR3: TGTGCCAGCACGAGACAGAACTATGGCTACACCTTC. The encoded protein is CASTRQNYGYTF.

The J gene is TRBJ1-2, the V gene TRBV2; possibly TRBD1 for D (6 bases). V lost 3 bases, J lost 3 bases, and 11 bases lay in between. Germline CDR1 and CDR2: SNHLY and FYNNEI. The CDR3 length is 14 residues. This CDR3 is CASSDRGNYYGYTF. For the CDR3, the DNA is TGTGCCAGCAGTGACAGGGGTAATTACTATGGCTACACCTTC.

This clone was picked up one time. This chain connects TRBV9 to TRBJ1-3; D is uncertain. This CDR3 is built from 16 residues. Germline V CDR1 and CDR2: SGDLS, YYNGEE. V was cut by 0 bases and J by 0 bases, with 10 bases left in between. The CDR3 bases are TGTGCCAGCAGCGTAGAAATGGGCCTCTCTGGAAACACCATATATTTT. Its protein product is CASSVEMGLSGNTIYF.

This chain uses TRBV6-1 with TRBJ2-1; 13 bases are shared with TRBD2. Germline V CDR1 and CDR2: MNHNS, SASEGT. The CDR3 has 15 amino acids. Unmatched junction bases numbered 6, after V lost 5 bases and J lost 8 bases. The CDR3 coding sequence is TGTGCCAGCAGTAAGACTAGCGGGGGGTATTATGAGCAGTTCTTC. It codes for CASSKTSGGYYEQFF.

The rearrangement links TRBV18 to TRBJ1-1, with D unresolved. The V end lost 0 bases, the J end lost 1 base, and 3 bases lay between the germline ends. This CDR3 contains 13 residues. The V gene's germline CDR1 is KGHSH and CDR2 LQKENI. This chain's CDR3 is CASSPPRNTEAFF. The CDR3 DNA follows: TGTGCCAGCTCACCACCCCGGAACACTGAAGCTTTCTTT.

The V call is TRBV2, the J call TRBJ1-3, with 7 nucleotides matching TRBD1. V lost 5 bases, J lost 0 bases, and 4 bases stayed unmatched. Germline V lookup: CDR1 SNHLY, CDR2 FYNNEI. The CDR3 is 15 residues long. Here the CDR3 DNA reads TGTGCCAGCAGTATGGGACAGAGCTCTGGAAACACCATATATTTT. It yields the protein CASSMGQSSGNTIYF. The full variable domain, its missing parts supplied by reference TRBV2 and TRBJ1-3, is EPEVTQTPSHQVTQMGQEVILRCVPISNHLYFYWYRQILGQKVEFLVSFYNNEISEKSEIFDDQFSVERPDGSNFTLKIRSTKLEDSAMYFCASSMGQSSGNTIYFGEGSWLTVV.

CDR3 DNA: TGTGCCAGTAGTATACCCCAGCGGACCTACAATGAGCAGTTCTTC. Its protein is CASSIPQRTYNEQFF. The chain is built from TRBV19 and TRBJ2-1; the D gene is possibly TRBD2 (5 bases). V lost 2 bases, J lost 2 bases, and 10 bases lay in between. The CDR3 has 15 residues. Germline CDR1 reads LNHDA; CDR2 reads SQIVND (reference sequence).

The genes are TRBV9 and TRBJ2-3; maybe TRBD2 (5 bases). Per germline, CDR1 SGDLS and CDR2 YYNGEE. The CDR3 has 15 amino acids. Trimming shortened V by 4 bases and J by 0 bases, and 12 bases separated the two germline ends. CDR3 residues: CASSLSSGSTDTQYF. The CDR3 nucleotides are TGTGCCAGCAGCCTCAGTTCGGGGAGCACAGATACGCAGTATTTT.

The chain carries TRBV30 and TRBJ2-5, with 11 bases matching TRBD2. The closer fit of TRBJ2-7 to the DNA end suggests the J call may be wrong. Germline values: CDR1 GTSNPN, CDR2 SVGIG (reference sequence). This CDR3 has 14 residues. Written as DNA, the CDR3 is TGTGCCTGGAGCCCACTAGCGGGGGCTTACGAGCAGTACTTC. Residues: CAWSPLAGAYEQYF.

The rearrangement uses TRBV29-1 and TRBJ2-7, with 15 bases matching TRBD2. The CDR3 sequence is 18 residues long. Unmatched junction bases numbered 11, after V lost 3 bases and J lost 2 bases. The germline V gene encodes CDR1 SQVTM and CDR2 ANQGSEA. The CDR3 nucleotides are TGCAGCGTTGAGCTACGGACTAGCGGGGGGGGTAACGCCTACGAGCAGTACTTC. Translated: CSVELRTSGGGNAYEQYF.

The rearrangement links TRBV5-1 to TRBJ1-4; D gene uncertain. The V end was cut by 0 bases, the J end by 0 bases, with 6 bases between. Germline CDR1 reads SGHRS; CDR2 reads YFSETQ. The CDR3 covers 15 residues. The CDR3 nucleotides read TGCGCCAGCAGCTTGGCCGGGACAACTAATGAAAAACTGTTTTTT. Translation: CASSLAGTTNEKLFF.

This clone came up once. J is TRBJ2-1 and V is TRBV7-9; 11 positions agree with TRBD2. Germline V gene data show CDR1 as SEHNR and CDR2 as FQNEAQ (reference sequence). Trimming removed 7 bases from V and 0 bases from J; junction bases left unmatched: 5. There are 16 residues in the CDR3. This chain's CDR3 is CASTIAGGSSYNEQFF. In DNA, the CDR3 is TGTGCCAGCACCATAGCGGGGGGGAGCTCCTACAATGAGCAGTTCTTC.

This chain connects TRBV30 to TRBJ1-1; TRBD1 might be the D (6 bases). The germline CDR1 and CDR2 sequences are GTSNPN and SVGIG (reference sequence). The CDR3 has 13 residues. Here the CDR3 reads CVLGAGRGTEAFF. The CDR3 coding sequence is TGTGTCTTGGGGGCAGGGCGAGGTACTGAAGCTTTCTTT.

In this sample, this clone turned up a few times. The gene calls are TRBV27 and TRBJ1-1; a possible D gene is TRBD1 (5 bases). CDR1 and CDR2 (germline): MNHEY, SMNVEV (reference sequence). CDR3 length: 14 residues. V lost 4 bases and J 5 bases, leaving 14 bases between the germline ends. This chain's CDR3 is CASSWGVGGTEAFF. In DNA form, the CDR3 reads TGTGCCAGCAGTTGGGGTGTGGGGGGGACTGAAGCTTTCTTT.

This clone appeared once. V gene TRBV6-5 combines with J gene TRBJ1-2; 8 bases are shared with TRBD1. V lost 4 bases, J lost 6 bases, and 13 bases stayed unmatched. The CDR3 runs 16 residues. From germline, CDR1 is MNHEY and CDR2 SVGAGI. The CDR3 DNA follows: TGTGCCAGCAGTTCCCCAAAGAGGACAGGGCTACATGGCTACACCTTC. Translated, it gives CASSSPKRTGLHGYTF.